Below are 30 T cell receptor beta chains sequenced from a single sample in a study of Ad26.COV2.S vaccination and SARS-CoV-2 variants. The protocol was immunoSEQ multiplex PCR, while the TCRdb copy is restricted to in-frame clones and leaves out a portion. The repertoire holds roughly 330,000 clones, with 85% to 90% as singletons. Noted treatment: some 19 received Ad26.COV2.S at low or high dose, single or two shots; several received placebo; per-sample allocation not given. Day 63 after the first injection of vaccine or placebo was the sampling time. This material consisted of peripheral blood, taken in a trial of Ad26.COV2.S vaccine versus placebo. All receptors come from a person between 18 and 65 years old who received the Ad26.COV2.S COVID-19 vaccine or a placebo.

The chain recombines TRBV11-2 with TRBJ1-4; maybe TRBD1 (5 bases). Trimming removed 11 bases at V and 6 bases at J, with 16 bases between. Germline CDR1 is SGHAT and CDR2 is FQNNGV. This CDR3 is 13 amino acids long. The CDR3 is CAAAYRNDEKLFF. Written as DNA, the CDR3 is TGTGCCGCGGCCTACAGGAACGATGAAAAACTGTTTTTT.

The V gene is TRBV5-4, the J gene TRBJ1-2; D perhaps matches TRBD1 (5 bases). The CDR3 spans 15 residues. Per germline, CDR1 SGHNT and CDR2 YYREEE (reference sequence). V lost 3 bases to trimming and J lost 4 bases, with 16 bases between them. CDR3: CASSYPGTQGYGYTF. DNA of the CDR3: TGTGCCAGCAGCTACCCCGGGACTCAAGGCTATGGCTACACCTTC.

The chain carries TRBV3-1 (or the pseudogene TRBV3-2) and TRBJ2-1, with 11 bases matching TRBD2. The trim removed 0 bases at V and 4 bases at J, leaving 14 bases unmatched. The germline gives CDR1 LGHDT, CDR2 YNNKEL (reference sequence). The CDR3 loop spans 20 amino acids. The DNA of the CDR3 is TGTGCCAGCAGCCAAGATCCCCTGGCTACTAGCGGGGGTATATACAATGAGCAGTTCTTC. Protein: CASSQDPLATSGGIYNEQFF.

This clone was seen only once. The V and J genes are TRBV5-6 and TRBJ1-2; 8 bases fit TRBD1. V lost 4 bases to trimming and J lost 8 bases; unmatched junction nucleotides: 13. The CDR3 contains 15 residues. Germline CDR1 and CDR2: SGHDT and YYEEEE. The CDR3 DNA sequence: TGTGCCAGCAGCGCCGGGCATGCGACAGGGGACGGCTACACCTTC. It yields the protein CASSAGHATGDGYTF.

This chain joins TRBV7-2 and TRBJ1-1; 12 bases match TRBD1. In germline, CDR1 is SGHTA, CDR2 FQGNSA. Trimming at V came to 4 bases and at J to 1 base, leaving 4 bases not matched to a gene. The CDR3 extends over 16 amino acids. The CDR3 DNA sequence: TGTGCCAGCAGCTCCGGGACAGGGGGCAAGAACACTGAAGCTTTCTTT. Its translation: CASSSGTGGKNTEAFF.

The J gene is TRBJ2-1, the V gene TRBV15, with 11 bases identical to TRBD2. This CDR3 contains 16 residues. V trimming: 5 bases; J trimming: 7 bases; junction bases outside the gene matches: 10. CDR1 LNHNV and CDR2 YYDKDF come from the germline V gene (reference sequence). The CDR3 DNA follows: TGTGCCACCAGCGGATATAGCGGGGGGGCCATAAATGAGCAGTTCTTC. Encoded protein: CATSGYSGGAINEQFF. Together with reference TRBV15 and TRBJ2-1, the CDR3 gives the full variable domain: DAMVIQNPRYQVTQFGKPVTLSCSQTLNHNVMYWYQQKSSQAPKLLFHYYDKDFNNEADTPDNFQSRRPNTSFCFLDIRSPGLGDTAMYLCATSGYSGGAINEQFFGPGTRLTVL.

The gene calls are TRBV5-1 and TRBJ1-1; D gene unclear. This CDR3 comprises 13 residues. The V gene's germline CDR1 is SGHRS and CDR2 YFSETQ. V lost 0 bases and J lost 4, with 7 bases in between. The CDR3 region is CASSLEVRTEAFF. Written as DNA, the CDR3 is TGCGCCAGCAGCTTGGAGGTCCGCACTGAAGCTTTCTTT. The variable domain in full, completed from reference TRBV5-1 and TRBJ1-1, reads KAGVTQTPRYLIKTRGQQVTLSCSPISGHRSVSWYQQTPGQGLQFLFEYFSETQRNKGNFPGRFSGRQFSNSRSEMNVSTLELGDSALYLCASSLEVRTEAFFGQGTRLTVV.

This sequence joins TRBV7-9 and TRBJ1-5; 9 nucleotides agree with TRBD1. The germline V gene encodes CDR1 SEHNR and CDR2 FQNEAQ (reference sequence). After removal of 5 bases from V and 1 base from J, the junction contained 6 bases not matched to a gene. There are 16 residues in the CDR3. This CDR3 reads CASSRDRVGSNQPQHF. CDR3 nucleotide sequence: TGTGCCAGCAGCCGGGACAGGGTAGGGAGCAATCAGCCCCAGCATTTT.

The chain recombines TRBV18 with TRBJ1-3; 7 nucleotides agree with TRBD1. This CDR3 has 16 amino acids. The germline V gene has CDR1 KGHSH and CDR2 LQKENI. V lost 3 bases to trimming and J lost 2 bases; unmatched junction nucleotides: 7. The CDR3 loop reads CASSPPGTAAGNTIYF. For the CDR3, the DNA is TGTGCCAGCTCACCTCCCGGGACAGCGGCTGGAAACACCATATATTTT.

J is TRBJ1-3 and V is TRBV25-1; D is undetermined. The CDR3 contains 15 residues. V lost 1 base and J 0 bases, leaving 7 bases between the germline ends. CDR1 and CDR2 from the germline V gene are MGHDK and SYGVNS. CDR3 residues: CASSESGVSGNTIYF. As DNA, the CDR3 is TGTGCCAGCAGTGAATCTGGGGTCTCTGGAAACACCATATATTTT.

A remark on this clone: Compared with germline, one end of the junction differs, possibly owing to a read error. The V call is TRBV20-1, the J call TRBJ2-5, with 8 bases aligning to TRBD2. The germline V gene has CDR1 DFQATT and CDR2 SNEGSKA (reference sequence). This CDR3 is 11 amino acids long. The CDR3 sequence: CSARSGLANDF. The CDR3 DNA sequence: TGCAGTGCTAGATCCGGACTAGCAAACGACTTC.

The chain carries TRBV27 and TRBJ1-2, with D uncertain. The germline CDR1 and CDR2 sequences are MNHEY and SMNVEV (reference sequence). V lost 5 bases and J lost 0, with 7 bases in between. The CDR3 runs 13 residues. CDR3 in amino acids: CASSTGANYGYTF. Here the CDR3 DNA reads TGTGCCAGCAGTACGGGAGCTAACTATGGCTACACCTTC.

The chain couples TRBV7-6 to TRBJ1-1; a weak D match, TRBD1 (6 bases). The CDR3 runs to 13 residues. Germline assignment: CDR1 SGHVS and CDR2 FNYEAQ. Trimming pared 3 bases from V and 4 bases from J, leaving 9 bases between. In nucleotides, the CDR3 is TGTGCCAGCAGCTTGGCAGGGGTCACTGAAGCTTTCTTT. Encoded protein: CASSLAGVTEAFF. The full variable domain, in which reference TRBV7-6 and TRBJ1-1 provide the parts outside the CDR3, is GAGVSQSPRYKVTKRGQDVALRCDPISGHVSLYWYRQALGQGPEFLTYFNYEAQQDKSGLPNDRFSAERPEGSISTLTIQRTEQRDSAMYRCASSLAGVTEAFFGQGTRLTVV.

V usage is TRBV18 and J usage is TRBJ2-5; 8 nucleotides line up with TRBD1. CDR1 is KGHSH, CDR2 LQKENI, per germline. V dropped 3 bases and J dropped 5; count of bases not matched to a gene: 14. This CDR3 is built from 17 residues. CDR3 in amino acids: CASSPSSHRGEAETQYF. The CDR3 DNA is TGTGCCAGCTCACCGTCCAGCCACAGGGGGGAGGCGGAGACCCAGTACTTC. Looking up the rest from reference TRBV18 and TRBJ2-5 gives the full variable domain: NAGVMQNPRHLVRRRGQEARLRCSPMKGHSHVYWYRQLPEEGLKFMVYLQKENIIDESGMPKERFSAEFPKEGPSILRIQQVVRGDSAAYFCASSPSSHRGEAETQYFGPGTRLLVL.

The chain couples TRBV13 to TRBJ2-1; 12 positions match TRBD2. The germline gives CDR1 PRHDT, CDR2 FYEKMQ (reference sequence). J was trimmed by 10 bases and V by 5 bases; bases with no gene match: 12. The CDR3 has 16 residues. CDR3 loop: CASSPKTSGSDKEQFF. In DNA, the CDR3 is TGTGCCAGCAGCCCGAAGACTAGCGGGAGTGATAAAGAGCAGTTCTTC.

The J gene is TRBJ1-2, the V gene TRBV3-1 (or the pseudogene TRBV3-2); possible D gene TRBD1, 5 bases. The germline CDR1 and CDR2 sequences are LGHDT and YNNKEL (reference sequence). Trimming removed 1 base from V and 8 bases from J, with 5 bases in between. The CDR3 consists of 11 residues. The CDR3 protein is CASSQGQGYTF. DNA for the CDR3: TGTGCCAGCAGCCAAGGACAGGGCTACACCTTC.

The J gene is TRBJ1-1, the V gene TRBV6-2 or TRBV6-3, with D perhaps matching TRBD1 (5 bases). CDR3 length: 14 amino acids. The ends were cut back, 4 bases at V and 11 bases at J, with 20 bases in the middle. From germline, CDR1 is MNHEY and CDR2 SVGEGT. The DNA for the CDR3 is TGTGCCAGCAGTTCGGGCCTGGGGACTTCTCGGGCTTTCTTT. Translating it yields CASSSGLGTSRAFF.

The chain has TRBV27 and TRBJ2-7; the D is unclear. Trimming pared 2 bases from V and 0 bases from J, leaving 5 bases between. The CDR3 is made up of 13 amino acids. CDR1 and CDR2 from the germline V gene are MNHEY and SMNVEV (reference sequence). Written as DNA, the CDR3 is TGTGCCAGCAGTTTAACAGCCTCCTACGAGCAGTACGTC. Its translation is CASSLTASYEQYV.

This chain uses TRBV27 with TRBJ2-7; D gene ambiguous. The ends were cut back, 0 bases at V and 5 bases at J, with 17 bases in the middle. Germline lookup yields CDR1 MNHEY and CDR2 SMNVEV (reference sequence). The CDR3 runs 16 residues. CDR3 nucleotide sequence: TGTGCCAGCAGTTTATCGAGTAGTCCCGGACGGAACGAGCAGTACGTC. This codes for CASSLSSSPGRNEQYV.

About this clone itself: This specimen includes other DNA sequences encoding the same CDR3. The genes are TRBV6-6 and TRBJ1-1; D ambiguous. Trimming removed 5 bases from V and 1 base from J, with 8 bases in between. CDR3 length equals 13 residues. CDR1 and CDR2 from the germline V gene are MNHNY and SVGAGI (reference sequence). CDR3 loop: CASSPTGNTEAFF. CDR3 nucleotides: TGTGCCAGCAGTCCTACCGGGAACACTGAAGCTTTCTTT.

The chain carries TRBV9 and TRBJ2-1; no reliable D call. V was clipped by 0 bases and J by 9 bases, with 4 bases between them. Germline V CDR1 and CDR2: SGDLS, YYNGEE. The CDR3 runs 11 residues. The CDR3 nucleotides read TGTGCCAGCAGCGTAGCGGGTGAGCAGTTCTTC. This gives the protein CASSVAGEQFF.

The chain uses TRBV6-2 or TRBV6-3 and TRBJ2-6; D is unresolved. Germline assignment: CDR1 MNHEY and CDR2 SVGEGT. This CDR3 has 16 amino acids. Trimming pared 7 bases from V and 0 bases from J, leaving 13 bases between. CDR3 sequence reads: CASTPAGYSGANVLTF. DNA of the CDR3: TGTGCCAGCACCCCCGCAGGTTACTCTGGGGCCAACGTCCTGACTTTC.

This chain uses TRBV11-3 with TRBJ2-1; TRBD2 aligns across 11 bases. CDR1 is SGHNT, CDR2 YENEEA, per germline. With V trimmed by 0 bases and J by 9 bases, 4 bases remained unmatched. The CDR3 is 15 amino acids. The CDR3 here is CASSLELAGVGEQFF. CDR3 sequence (DNA): TGTGCCAGCAGCTTAGAACTAGCGGGAGTAGGTGAGCAGTTCTTC.

The chain combines TRBV6-5 with TRBJ1-2, with a possible D match to TRBD1 (5 bases). The CDR3 contains 12 residues. Per germline, CDR1 MNHEY and CDR2 SVGAGI. Deletions cut 2 bases from V and 7 bases from J, with 8 bases between. The CDR3 DNA reads as TGTGCCAGCAGTTACGGCAGGGCTGGCTACACCTTC. This gives the protein CASSYGRAGYTF.

The V and J genes are TRBV2 and TRBJ1-5; D is undetermined. The CDR3 has 13 amino acids. The V gene's germline CDR1 is SNHLY and CDR2 FYNNEI. V lost 2 bases and J lost 7, with 9 bases in between. This CDR3 reads CASSEQGTQPQHF. The CDR3 DNA reads TGTGCCAGCAGTGAACAAGGTACCCAGCCCCAGCATTTT.

The V gene is TRBV4-1, the J gene TRBJ1-2; D not certain. CDR3 length: 15 amino acids. Germline values: CDR1 MGHRA, CDR2 YSYEKL. V was clipped by 0 bases and J by 12 bases, with 20 bases between them. CDR3 amino acids: CASSQDLGQYFGDTF. As DNA, the CDR3 is TGCGCCAGCAGCCAAGATCTCGGGCAGTACTTTGGGGACACCTTC.

V is TRBV5-4 and J is TRBJ2-7; D uncertain. Germline values: CDR1 SGHNT, CDR2 YYREEE (reference sequence). This CDR3 contains 16 residues. Trimming stripped 4 bases from V and 6 bases from J, with 23 bases between. Here the CDR3 reads CASSPYSKIPPSEQYF. The CDR3 DNA sequence: TGTGCCAGCAGCCCATACTCCAAGATCCCACCGTCCGAGCAGTACTTC.

The chain carries TRBV5-5 and TRBJ2-1; 8 bases are a match to TRBD2. J was trimmed by 1 base and V by 4 bases; bases with no gene match: 19. The CDR3 totals 20 residues. Germline values: CDR1 SGHKS, CDR2 YYEKEE (reference sequence). DNA of the CDR3: TGTGCCAGCAGCATGACGAAGGGGCTAGCGGGTTCCTTGTCCTACAATGAGCAGTTCTTC. This gives the protein CASSMTKGLAGSLSYNEQFF.

The CDR3 DNA is TGCGCCAGCAGCACCCGGTCCTACAATGAGCAGTTCTTC. It codes for CASSTRSYNEQFF. The chain has TRBV5-1 and TRBJ2-1; D gene uncertain. The CDR3 loop spans 13 amino acids. The germline CDR1 and CDR2 sequences are SGHRS and YFSETQ. V lost 4 bases and J 1 base, leaving 6 bases between the germline ends. The whole variable domain, filled in from reference TRBV5-1 and TRBJ2-1, reads KAGVTQTPRYLIKTRGQQVTLSCSPISGHRSVSWYQQTPGQGLQFLFEYFSETQRNKGNFPGRFSGRQFSNSRSEMNVSTLELGDSALYLCASSTRSYNEQFFGPGTRLTVL.

The chain is built from TRBV11-2 and TRBJ2-1; the D is unclear. The germline V gene has CDR1 SGHAT and CDR2 FQNNGV. With 5 bases removed from V and 6 bases from J, the gap between germline ends came to 5 bases. This CDR3 region has 11 residues. The CDR3 DNA sequence: TGTGCCAGCAGCACTCCCAATGAGCAGTTCTTC. Residues: CASSTPNEQFF.